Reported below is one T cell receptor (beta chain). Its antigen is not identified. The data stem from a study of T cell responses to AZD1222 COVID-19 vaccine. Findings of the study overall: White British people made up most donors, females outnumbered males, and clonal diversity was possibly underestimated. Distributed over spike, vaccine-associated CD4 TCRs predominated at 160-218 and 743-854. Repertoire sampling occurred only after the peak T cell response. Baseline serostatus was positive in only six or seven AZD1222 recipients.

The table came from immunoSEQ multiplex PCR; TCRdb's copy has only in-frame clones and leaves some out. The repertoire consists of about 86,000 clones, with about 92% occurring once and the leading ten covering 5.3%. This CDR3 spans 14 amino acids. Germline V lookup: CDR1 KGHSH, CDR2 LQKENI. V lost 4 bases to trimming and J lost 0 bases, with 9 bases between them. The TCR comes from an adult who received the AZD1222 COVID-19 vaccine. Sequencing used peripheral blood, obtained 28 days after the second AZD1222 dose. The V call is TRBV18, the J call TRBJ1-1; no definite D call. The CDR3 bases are TGTGCCAGCTCACTAAATACAGTGAACACTGAAGCTTTCTTT. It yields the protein CASSLNTVNTEAFF.